The next 31 T cell receptor beta chains were all read from a single sample in a study of CD8+ T cells in alopecia areata. The authors extracted RNA and reverse transcribed it into cDNA as the sequencing template. Profiling relied on immunoSEQ multiplex PCR, and the TCRdb table lists in-frame clones only, not all of them. The table shows 160,000 or so clones, with 58% occurring only once. Stated treatment: oral pan-JAK inhibitor, 5-10 mg twice daily. The sequenced sample was CD4+ T cells sorted from blood, obtained at approximately week 61, from a patient treated with tofacitinib. These receptors came from a human donor with alopecia areata.

The chain employs TRBV7-2 and TRBJ2-4; 8 nucleotides match TRBD1. The V segment lost 3 bases and the J segment 2 bases; nucleotides outside the gene matches: 6. The germline V gene encodes CDR1 SGHTA and CDR2 FQGNSA. CDR3 length: 16 residues. CDR3 residues: CASSFRQGIPKNIQYF. The DNA for the CDR3 is TGTGCCAGCAGCTTTAGACAGGGGATCCCCAAAAACATTCAGTACTTC.

This clone has a handful of counts. The chain recombines TRBV5-1 with TRBJ2-7; D is uncertain. The V and J ends lost 0 bases and 3 bases respectively, with 7 bases between them. The CDR3 runs to 13 residues. The germline gives CDR1 SGHRS, CDR2 YFSETQ. The CDR3 is CASSLGTVYEQYF. The CDR3 DNA follows: TGCGCCAGCAGCTTGGGTACAGTCTACGAGCAGTACTTC.

This clone was seen just once. This sample includes further DNA sequences coding for the same CDR3. The chain uses TRBV7-2 and TRBJ2-3; D not certain. V shed 1 base and J shed 1 base, with 3 bases lying between them. Germline assignment: CDR1 SGHTA and CDR2 FQGNSA. The CDR3 totals 13 residues. DNA for the CDR3: TGTGCCAGCAGCTTAGGGGGCACAGATACGCAGTATTTT. It translates to CASSLGGTDTQYF.

The V call is TRBV6-5, the J call TRBJ1-2; a weak D match, TRBD1 (6 bases). Germline lookup yields CDR1 MNHEY and CDR2 SVGAGI. Trimming stripped 6 bases from V and 0 bases from J, with 11 bases between. CDR3 length: 14 amino acids. Here the CDR3 DNA reads TGTGCCAGCAGCAGGACAGTAGCTAACTATGGCTACACCTTC. Amino acids: CASSRTVANYGYTF.

The chain is built from TRBV30 and TRBJ1-6; D gene unclear. V was shortened by 3 bases and J by 3 bases, with 15 bases between the two germline ends. CDR3 length: 16 residues. CDR1 and CDR2 from the germline V gene are GTSNPN and SVGIG (reference sequence). The CDR3 nucleotides are TGTGCCTGGAGGGCCGTTAATATAGTCTATAATTCACCCCTCCACTTT. This gives the protein CAWRAVNIVYNSPLHF. Drawing the rest from reference TRBV30 and TRBJ1-6, the complete variable domain is SQTIHQWPATLVQPVGSPLSLECTVEGTSNPNLYWYRQAAGRGLQLLFYSVGIGQISSEVPQNLSASRPQDRQFILSSKKLLLSDSGFYLCAWRAVNIVYNSPLHFGNGTRLTVT.

This clone was seen more than once but under ten times. The V call is TRBV7-2, the J call TRBJ2-5, with 8 bases fitting TRBD1. CDR1 is SGHTA, CDR2 FQGNSA, per germline. V lost 4 bases and J lost 2; bases outside the gene matches: 12. CDR3 length: 17 amino acids. DNA for the CDR3: TGTGCCAGCAGCTCAGCCGGCAGGGGGCTGGCGCAAGAGACCCAGTACTTC. Amino acid sequence: CASSSAGRGLAQETQYF.

This clone came up a few times. The rearrangement uses TRBV19 and TRBJ1-6; 7 bases are shared with TRBD1. Looked up from germline, CDR1 is LNHDA and CDR2 is SQIVND (reference sequence). This CDR3 contains 13 residues. J was trimmed by 7 bases and V by 6 bases; bases with no gene match: 3. CDR3 sequence (DNA): TGTGCCAGTAGACGGGACAGAAATTCACCCCTCCACTTT. Amino acids: CASRRDRNSPLHF.

The V call is TRBV27, the J call TRBJ2-3, with D perhaps TRBD1 (6 bases). CDR3 length: 16 amino acids. V gave up 8 bases and J gave up 6 bases, with 24 bases separating them. Per the germline V gene, CDR1 is MNHEY and CDR2 is SMNVEV (reference sequence). The CDR3 loop reads CASRLRTDSSMDTQYF. The CDR3 DNA sequence: TGTGCCAGCCGGCTACGGACAGACTCTTCGATGGATACGCAGTATTTT.

This chain connects TRBV5-1 to TRBJ1-4; 8 bases match TRBD1. The trim removed 0 bases at V and 5 bases at J, leaving 3 bases unmatched. Germline CDR1 and CDR2: SGHRS and YFSETQ. CDR3 length: 15 residues. The CDR3 nucleotides read TGCGCCAGCAGCTTGGCGGACAGGGAGAATGAAAAACTGTTTTTT. It encodes CASSLADRENEKLFF.

The chain combines TRBV2 with TRBJ2-3; D call uncertain. The V gene's germline CDR1 is SNHLY and CDR2 FYNNEI. The CDR3 has 11 amino acids. V was trimmed by 6 bases and J by 6 bases, leaving 7 bases between them. This chain's CDR3 is CASSNVDTQYF. In DNA form, the CDR3 reads TGTGCCAGCAGCAACGTGGATACGCAGTATTTT.

The CDR3 DNA is TGCGCCAGCAGCCCGAGCCTTCTGGGTGAGCAGTACTTC. This encodes CASSPSLLGEQYF. The chain uses TRBV5-1 and TRBJ2-7, with no clear D. This CDR3 contains 13 residues. Per germline, CDR1 SGHRS and CDR2 YFSETQ. V was pared by 4 bases and J by 7 bases, with 15 bases between.

This clone showed up just once. The chain couples TRBV2 to TRBJ1-6; TRBD1 might be the D (6 bases). V gave up 6 bases and J gave up 2 bases, with 11 bases separating them. The CDR3 loop spans 15 amino acids. CDR1 and CDR2 (germline): SNHLY, FYNNEI. CDR3 DNA sequence: TGTGCCAGCAGCGCGGACAGTCCCTATAATTCACCCCTCCACTTT. Its translation is CASSADSPYNSPLHF.

V and J are TRBV15 and TRBJ2-1; 8 bases align to TRBD1. Looked up from germline, CDR1 is LNHNV and CDR2 is YYDKDF (reference sequence). This CDR3 is 17 amino acids long. V lost 7 bases, J lost 5 bases, and 16 bases stayed unmatched. CDR3 in amino acids: CATTSYKDRDKNNEQFF. The CDR3 DNA sequence: TGTGCCACCACCAGCTATAAGGACAGGGATAAGAACAATGAGCAGTTCTTC.

V and J are TRBV29-1 and TRBJ2-2; no clear D. Germline V gene lookup returns CDR1 SQVTM and CDR2 ANQGSEA. CDR3 size: 12 residues. V lost 7 bases and J 6 bases, leaving 12 bases between the germline ends. The CDR3 sequence: CSARRAPGELFF. In nucleotides, the CDR3 is TGCAGCGCCCGAAGGGCGCCCGGGGAGCTGTTTTTT.

This clone was detected only a few times. The chain has TRBV30 and TRBJ1-2, with D perhaps TRBD1 (5 bases). This CDR3 region has 12 residues. V shed 8 bases and J shed 3 bases, with 13 bases lying between them. CDR1 and CDR2 (germline): GTSNPN, SVGIG (reference sequence). DNA of the CDR3: TGTGCCAGGGACGAGAGGGACTATGGCTACACCTTC. Its translation: CARDERDYGYTF.

The rearrangement joins TRBV2 to TRBJ2-3; 9 bases are a match to TRBD1. The V gene end was trimmed by 1 base and the J gene end by 1 base; junction bases not matched to a gene: 0. CDR3 length: 15 amino acids. Germline V CDR1 and CDR2: SNHLY, FYNNEI. The CDR3 is CASSEGTGGTDTQYF. CDR3 in DNA: TGTGCCAGCAGTGAAGGGACAGGGGGCACAGATACGCAGTATTTT. The whole variable domain, filled in from reference TRBV2 and TRBJ2-3, reads EPEVTQTPSHQVTQMGQEVILRCVPISNHLYFYWYRQILGQKVEFLVSFYNNEISEKSEIFDDQFSVERPDGSNFTLKIRSTKLEDSAMYFCASSEGTGGTDTQYFGPGTRLTVL.

V and J are TRBV29-1 and TRBJ1-2; 7 positions match TRBD1. The trim removed 4 bases at V and 4 bases at J, leaving 6 bases unmatched. Germline CDR1 SQVTM, CDR2 ANQGSEA. This CDR3 is built from 13 residues. As DNA, the CDR3 is TGCAGCGTTGCGGGCAGGGGGATCTATGGCTACACCTTC. It encodes CSVAGRGIYGYTF.

The chain carries TRBV29-1 and TRBJ1-2; 10 nucleotides align to TRBD1. This CDR3 is 14 amino acids long. Trimming at V came to 3 bases and at J to 4 bases, leaving 5 bases not matched to a gene. Germline CDR1 is SQVTM and CDR2 is ANQGSEA. CDR3 amino acids: CSVDGDRGSYGYTF. CDR3 in DNA: TGCAGCGTTGACGGGGACAGGGGATCCTATGGCTACACCTTC.

Turning to this clone: Other nucleotide sequences in the sample specify the same CDR3. This sequence joins TRBV30 and TRBJ2-7; unclear D gene. This CDR3 contains 12 residues. Deletions cut 0 bases from V and 4 bases from J, with 7 bases between. The germline V gene encodes CDR1 GTSNPN and CDR2 SVGIG (reference sequence). CDR3 region: CAWSVGFYEQYF. In DNA, the CDR3 is TGTGCCTGGAGTGTAGGATTTTACGAGCAGTACTTC.

In nucleotides, the CDR3 is TGTGCCAGCAGCTTGGCCGGAAACGGGGGCTACACCTTC. This translates into CASSLAGNGGYTF. This rearrangement joins TRBV7-9 to TRBJ1-2; no firm D call. The CDR3 is made up of 13 amino acids. CDR1 and CDR2 from the germline V gene are SEHNR and FQNEAQ (reference sequence). V lost 3 bases and J 8 bases, leaving 13 bases between the germline ends.

The rearrangement uses TRBV5-1 and TRBJ1-6; D perhaps matches TRBD1 (5 bases). This CDR3 has 16 residues. Germline assignment: CDR1 SGHRS and CDR2 YFSETQ. The germline V and J ends were trimmed by 4 bases and 11 bases, with 22 bases remaining between them. CDR3 nucleotide sequence: TGCGCCAGCAGCCCACAACCGGGACGTGAGTTGACACCCCTCCACTTT. Its translation: CASSPQPGRELTPLHF.

The CDR3 coding sequence is TGTGCCTGGGCCTCTGCCTACAATGAGCAGTTCTTC. Translated: CAWASAYNEQFF. V gene TRBV30 combines with J gene TRBJ2-1; D uncertain. Trimming left V 5 bases short and J 2 bases short, with 7 bases between. The CDR3 is made up of 12 amino acids. Per germline, CDR1 GTSNPN and CDR2 SVGIG (reference sequence).

The V and J genes are TRBV5-1 and TRBJ2-7, with 11 positions matching TRBD1. Germline CDR1 is SGHRS and CDR2 is YFSETQ. This CDR3 spans 14 amino acids. V trimming: 6 bases; J trimming: 5 bases; junction bases outside the gene matches: 7. The CDR3 loop is CASTRDRGSDEQYF. The CDR3 coding sequence is TGCGCCAGCACCCGGGACAGGGGGAGCGACGAGCAGTACTTC.

This clone was seen just once. The chain is built from TRBV30 and TRBJ1-5; weak D call: TRBD1 (5 bases). CDR1 and CDR2 (germline): GTSNPN, SVGIG (reference sequence). Trimming stripped 3 bases from V and 3 bases from J, with 24 bases between. The length of the CDR3 is 18 residues. CDR3 DNA sequence: TGTGCCTGGAGCTCCCGGCCGGGTCAGAGGGGCTTCAATCAGCCCCAGCATTTT. Encoded protein: CAWSSRPGQRGFNQPQHF.

In its sample, this clone was seen a few times. This chain's CDR3 is CASSRDRGSEKLFF. The CDR3 nucleotides are TGTGCCAGCAGCCGTGACAGGGGGAGCGAAAAACTGTTTTTT. The chain links TRBV7-2 to TRBJ1-4; 9 bases map to TRBD1. V dropped 5 bases and J dropped 8; count of bases not matched to a gene: 6. This CDR3 spans 14 amino acids. Germline V lookup: CDR1 SGHTA, CDR2 FQGNSA. Full variable domain (missing parts from reference TRBV7-2 and TRBJ1-4): GAGVSQSPSNKVTEKGKDVELRCDPISGHTALYWYRQSLGQGLEFLIYFQGNSAPDKSGLPSDRFSAERTGGSVSTLTIQRTQQEDSAVYLCASSRDRGSEKLFFGSGTQLSVL.

V is TRBV6-5 and J is TRBJ1-6, with 7 bases matching TRBD1. Trimming at V came to 2 bases and at J to 7 bases, leaving 8 bases not matched to a gene. Germline loops: CDR1 MNHEY, CDR2 SVGAGI. The CDR3 has 16 amino acids. The CDR3 protein is CASSYADRVLNSPLHF. CDR3 nucleotide sequence: TGTGCCAGCAGTTACGCCGACAGGGTCTTAAATTCACCCCTCCACTTT.

The V and J genes are TRBV19 and TRBJ1-1; 7 bases are a match to TRBD1. The CDR3 is 14 residues long. CDR1 is LNHDA and CDR2 is SQIVND in the germline V gene (reference sequence). V shed 1 base, J shed 2 bases, and the junction held 1 base outside the gene matches. The CDR3 region has the DNA TGTGCCAGTAGTATAGGGACAGGAAACACTGAAGCTTTCTTT. Protein: CASSIGTGNTEAFF. The entire variable domain, with the rest obtained from reference TRBV19 and TRBJ1-1, is as follows: DGGITQSPKYLFRKEGQNVTLSCEQNLNHDAMYWYRQDPGQGLRLIYYSQIVNDFQKGDIAEGYSVSREKKESFPLTVTSAQKNPTAFYLCASSIGTGNTEAFFGQGTRLTVV.

The J gene is TRBJ2-3, the V gene TRBV30; TRBD2 matches at 8 bases. CDR3 size: 13 residues. Unmatched junction bases numbered 1, after V lost 4 bases and J lost 1 base. Germline V lookup: CDR1 GTSNPN, CDR2 SVGIG (reference sequence). CDR3 sequence (DNA): TGTGCCTGGAATAGCGGGGGCACAGATACGCAGTATTTT. Protein sequence: CAWNSGGTDTQYF. Full variable domain (missing parts from reference TRBV30 and TRBJ2-3): SQTIHQWPATLVQPVGSPLSLECTVEGTSNPNLYWYRQAAGRGLQLLFYSVGIGQISSEVPQNLSASRPQDRQFILSSKKLLLSDSGFYLCAWNSGGTDTQYFGPGTRLTVL.

The genes are TRBV29-1 and TRBJ2-3; D not resolved. The length of the CDR3 is 13 residues. Trimming removed 0 bases at V and 6 bases at J, with 10 bases between. CDR1 SQVTM and CDR2 ANQGSEA come from the germline V gene. The CDR3 region has the DNA TGCAGCGTTGAAGATCTCCGCCCCGATACGCAGTATTTT. Translating it yields CSVEDLRPDTQYF.

The table lists this clone with a few counts. The chain recombines TRBV27 with TRBJ2-7; D possibly corresponds to TRBD2 (6 bases). Per the germline V gene, CDR1 is MNHEY and CDR2 is SMNVEV (reference sequence). The CDR3 contains 15 residues. V was trimmed by 2 bases and J by 1 base, leaving 12 bases between them. The CDR3 reads CASSLTRGESYEQYF. CDR3 bases: TGTGCCAGCAGTTTAACTCGCGGGGAGTCCTACGAGCAGTACTTC.

A single count supports this clone. The genes are TRBV30 and TRBJ2-4; D not resolved. The germline V gene has CDR1 GTSNPN and CDR2 SVGIG (reference sequence). The CDR3 covers 13 residues. The V gene lost 4 bases and the J gene lost 5 bases, with 12 bases spanning the gap. CDR3 sequence (DNA): TGTGCCTGGACGGGCGTCGGGCAAAACATTCAGTACTTC. It codes for CAWTGVGQNIQYF.